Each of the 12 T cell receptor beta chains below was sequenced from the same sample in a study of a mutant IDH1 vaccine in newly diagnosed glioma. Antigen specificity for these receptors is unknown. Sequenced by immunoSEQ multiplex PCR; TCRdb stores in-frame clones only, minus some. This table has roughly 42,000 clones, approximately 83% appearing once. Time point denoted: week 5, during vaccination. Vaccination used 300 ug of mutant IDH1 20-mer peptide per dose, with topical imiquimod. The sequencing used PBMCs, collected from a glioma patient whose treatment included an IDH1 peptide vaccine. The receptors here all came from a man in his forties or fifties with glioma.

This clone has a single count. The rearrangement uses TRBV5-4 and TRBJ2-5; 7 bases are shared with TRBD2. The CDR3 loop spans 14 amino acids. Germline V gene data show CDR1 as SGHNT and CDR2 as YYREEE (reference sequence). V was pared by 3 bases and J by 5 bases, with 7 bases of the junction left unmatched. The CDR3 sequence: CASSWGRGGETQYF. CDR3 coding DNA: TGTGCCAGCAGCTGGGGGAGGGGTGGCGAGACCCAGTACTTC.

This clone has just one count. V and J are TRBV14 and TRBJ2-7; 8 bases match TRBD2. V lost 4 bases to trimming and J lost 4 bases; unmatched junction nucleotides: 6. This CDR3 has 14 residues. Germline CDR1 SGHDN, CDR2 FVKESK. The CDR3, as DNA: TGTGCCAGCAGCCGGCTAGCGGGCGGATACGAGCAGTACTTC. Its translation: CASSRLAGGYEQYF.

The CDR3 region has the DNA TGTGCCAGCTCACCACCGAGCGGGAGAAATTGGGCAGATACGCAGTATTTT. As protein: CASSPPSGRNWADTQYF. The chain has TRBV18 and TRBJ2-3, with TRBD2 identical over 8 bases. V lost 0 bases and J lost 4; bases outside the gene matches: 9. Germline V lookup: CDR1 KGHSH, CDR2 LQKENI. The CDR3 length is 17 residues.

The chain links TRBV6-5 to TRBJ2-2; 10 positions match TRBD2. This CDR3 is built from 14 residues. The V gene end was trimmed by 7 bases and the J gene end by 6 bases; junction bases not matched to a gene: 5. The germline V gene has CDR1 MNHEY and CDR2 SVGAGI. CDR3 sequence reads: CASTASGSAGELFF. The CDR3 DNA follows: TGTGCCAGCACGGCTAGCGGGAGCGCCGGGGAGCTGTTTTTT.

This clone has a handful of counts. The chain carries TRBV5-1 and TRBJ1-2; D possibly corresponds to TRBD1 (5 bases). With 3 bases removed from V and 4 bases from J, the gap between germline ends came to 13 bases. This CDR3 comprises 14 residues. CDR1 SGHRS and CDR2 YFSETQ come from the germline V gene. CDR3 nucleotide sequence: TGCGCCAGCAGCTCCTACGACAGTTTCTATGGCTACACCTTC. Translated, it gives CASSSYDSFYGYTF.

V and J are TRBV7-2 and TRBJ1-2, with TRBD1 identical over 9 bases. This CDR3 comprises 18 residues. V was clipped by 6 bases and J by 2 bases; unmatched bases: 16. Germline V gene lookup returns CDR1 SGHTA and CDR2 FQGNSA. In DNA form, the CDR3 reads TGTGCCAGCAGTTTTCTGGGACAGGGACCCAGCCTAAACTATGGCTACACCTTC. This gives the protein CASSFLGQGPSLNYGYTF.

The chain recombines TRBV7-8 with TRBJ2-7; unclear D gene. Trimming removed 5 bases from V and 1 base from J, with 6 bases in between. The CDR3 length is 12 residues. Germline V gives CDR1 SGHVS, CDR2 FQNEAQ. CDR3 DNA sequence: TGTGCCAGCAGCCTCGAATCCTACGAGCAGTACTTC. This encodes CASSLESYEQYF.

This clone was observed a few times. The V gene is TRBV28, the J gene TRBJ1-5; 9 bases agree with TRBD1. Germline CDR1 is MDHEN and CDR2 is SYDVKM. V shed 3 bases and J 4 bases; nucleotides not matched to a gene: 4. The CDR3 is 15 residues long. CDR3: CASSFPGTGNQPQHF. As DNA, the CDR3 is TGTGCCAGCAGTTTCCCCGGGACAGGGAATCAGCCCCAGCATTTT. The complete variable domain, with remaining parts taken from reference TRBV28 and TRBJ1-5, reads DVKVTQSSRYLVKRTGEKVFLECVQDMDHENMFWYRQDPGLGLRLIYFSYDVKMKEKGDIPEGYSVSREKKERFSLILESASTNQTSMYLCASSFPGTGNQPQHFGDGTRLSIL.

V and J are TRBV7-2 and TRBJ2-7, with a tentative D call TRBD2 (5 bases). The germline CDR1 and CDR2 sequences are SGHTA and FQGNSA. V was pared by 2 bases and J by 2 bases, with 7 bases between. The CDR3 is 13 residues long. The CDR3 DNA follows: TGTGCCAGCAGCTTAACGGGGACCTACGAGCAGTACTTC. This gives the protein CASSLTGTYEQYF.

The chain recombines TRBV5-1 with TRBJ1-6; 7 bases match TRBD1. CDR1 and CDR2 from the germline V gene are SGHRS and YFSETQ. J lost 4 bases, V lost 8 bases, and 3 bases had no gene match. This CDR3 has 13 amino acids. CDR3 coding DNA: TGCGCCAGAGGGACAGAGTATAATTCACCCCTCCACTTT. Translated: CARGTEYNSPLHF.

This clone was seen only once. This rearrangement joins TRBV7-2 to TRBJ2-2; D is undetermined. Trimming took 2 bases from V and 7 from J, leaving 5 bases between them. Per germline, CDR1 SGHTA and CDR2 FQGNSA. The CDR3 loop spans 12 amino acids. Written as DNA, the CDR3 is TGTGCCAGCAGCTTATTCGGCGGGGAGCTGTTTTTT. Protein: CASSLFGGELFF.

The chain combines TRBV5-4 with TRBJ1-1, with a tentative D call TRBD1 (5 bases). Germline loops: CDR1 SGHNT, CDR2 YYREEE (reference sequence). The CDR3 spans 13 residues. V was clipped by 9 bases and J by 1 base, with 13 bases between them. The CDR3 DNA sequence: TGTGCCACCAAAAGGGGAGCGAACACTGAAGCTTTCTTT. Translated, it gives CATKRGANTEAFF. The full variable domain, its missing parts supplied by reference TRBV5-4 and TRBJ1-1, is ETGVTQSPTHLIKTRGQQVTLRCSSQSGHNTVSWYQQALGQGPQFIFQYYREEENGRGNFPPRFSGLQFPNYSSELNVNALELDDSALYLCATKRGANTEAFFGQGTRLTVV.